Listed here are 23 T cell receptor beta chains from one sample, sequenced in a study of T-cell memory formation after mild COVID-19. TCRdb analysed the 5' RACE reads with MiXCR anew, one entry per CDR3 protein. Of 270,000 or so distinct CDR3 sequences listed, approximately 19% are singletons. Specimen: PBMCs or a T cell subset sorted from them (not recorded which). These receptors all stem from a man between 18 and 29 years old who had mild COVID-19 (a few samples of this study predate the infection). Cell type and time point are not known.

There are a few counts of this clonotype. The rearrangement links TRBV11-3 to TRBJ2-3; D could derive from TRBD1 or TRBD2 (5 bases each). Between the trimmed V and J ends, which lost 3 bases and 8 bases, there was a span of 15 bases. Germline CDR1 and CDR2: SGHNT and YENEEA. The CDR3 is 14 residues long. Here the CDR3 DNA reads TGTGCCAGCAGCTTTGAACTAGATGGGGGTACGCAGTATTTT. Translated: CASSFELDGGTQYF. The full variable domain, with the rest looked up from reference TRBV11-3 and TRBJ2-3, is EAGVVQSPRYKIIEKKQPVAFWCNPISGHNTLYWYLQNLGQGPELLIRYENEEAVDDSQLPKDRFSAERLKGVDSTLKIQPAELGDSAVYLCASSFELDGGTQYFGPGTRLTVL.

The chain combines TRBV5-1 with TRBJ2-3; D ambiguous. The CDR3 sequence is 16 residues long. V was cut by 1 base and J by 4 bases, with 16 bases left in between. From germline, CDR1 is SGHRS and CDR2 YFSETQ. The CDR3 DNA follows: TGCGCCAGCAGCTTGAGAATTGAAGGGTGGGCAGATACGCAGTATTTT. Translated, it gives CASSLRIEGWADTQYF.

This clonotype was seen ten or more times. The chain is built from TRBV2 and TRBJ1-1; D not resolved. With 8 bases removed from V and 1 base from J, the gap between germline ends came to 11 bases. CDR3 length: 13 amino acids. In germline, CDR1 is SNHLY, CDR2 FYNNEI. CDR3 sequence (DNA): TGTGCCAGCGAAAAGCGGGGGAACACTGAAGCTTTCTTT. It translates to CASEKRGNTEAFF.

This chain uses TRBV12-3 or TRBV12-4 with TRBJ1-1; D is perhaps TRBD1 (6 bases). Trimming shortened V by 4 bases and J by 8 bases, and 11 bases separated the two germline ends. This CDR3 comprises 12 residues. Written as DNA, the CDR3 is TGTGCCAGCAGTTCTGGGGGGCCAGAAGCTTTCTTT. It encodes CASSSGGPEAFF.

This clonotype has a handful of counts. The J gene is TRBJ2-1, the V gene TRBV4-2, with a possible D match to TRBD2 (5 bases). Per germline, CDR1 LGHNA and CDR2 YNFKEQ. The CDR3 loop spans 14 amino acids. V shed 0 bases and J shed 7 bases, with 10 bases lying between them. This chain's CDR3 is CASSQEYGMNEQFF. The DNA of the CDR3 is TGTGCCAGCAGCCAAGAATACGGGATGAATGAGCAGTTCTTC.

V usage is TRBV7-2 and J usage is TRBJ1-5; D remains unclear. This CDR3 has 15 amino acids. V lost 2 bases to trimming and J lost 0 bases, with 8 bases between them. The germline gives CDR1 SGHTA, CDR2 FQGNSA. In DNA, the CDR3 is TGTGCCAGCAGCTTACTTGGAGTTAGCAATCAGCCCCAGCATTTT. Translation gives CASSLLGVSNQPQHF.

This clonotype was picked up a small number of times. This chain links TRBV7-2 with TRBJ1-2; D gene unclear. The V gene's germline CDR1 is SGHTA and CDR2 FQGNSA. This CDR3 comprises 15 residues. Trimming pared 5 bases from V and 6 bases from J, leaving 19 bases between. CDR3 in DNA: TGTGCCAGCAGCACCCACCCCCAGACCCTGAATGGCTACACCTTC. Protein product: CASSTHPQTLNGYTF.

In its sample, this clonotype was seen a few times. V gene TRBV6-6 combines with J gene TRBJ1-5; D is perhaps TRBD1 (6 bases). The V and J ends lost 6 bases and 7 bases respectively, with 16 bases between them. The CDR3 sequence is 14 residues long. CDR1 is MNHNY, CDR2 SVGAGI, per germline (reference sequence). The CDR3 nucleotides are TGTGCCAGCAGGGATAACAACAGGGAGCAGCCCCAGCATTTT. Translated: CASRDNNREQPQHF.

This chain uses TRBV13 with TRBJ1-2; D not resolved. CDR3 length: 13 residues. Germline values: CDR1 PRHDT, CDR2 FYEKMQ (reference sequence). V was pared by 2 bases and J by 6 bases, with 10 bases between. The CDR3 coding sequence is TGTGCCAGCAGCTTACCAGAAGGACATGGCTACACCTTC. Amino acids: CASSLPEGHGYTF. Full variable domain (outside the CDR3, taken from reference TRBV13 and TRBJ1-2): AAGVIQSPRHLIKEKRETATLKCYPIPRHDTVYWYQQGPGQDPQFLISFYEKMQSDKGSIPDRFSAQQFSDYHSELNMSSLELGDSALYFCASSLPEGHGYTFGSGTRLTVV.

This chain joins TRBV4-2 and TRBJ2-5, with 13 bases fitting TRBD2. Trimming took 2 bases from V and 4 from J; bases not matched to a gene: 4. Germline V CDR1 and CDR2: LGHNA, YNFKEQ. The CDR3 is 16 amino acids. The CDR3 protein is CASSQSTSGGSETQYF. DNA for the CDR3: TGTGCCAGCAGCCAATCGACTAGCGGGGGGTCAGAGACCCAGTACTTC.

This clonotype turned up a few times. The J gene is TRBJ1-5, the V gene TRBV20-1, with D unresolved. The CDR3 is 13 residues long. CDR1 and CDR2 (germline): DFQATT, SNEGSKA (reference sequence). V lost 1 base and J 4 bases, leaving 8 bases between the germline ends. This CDR3 reads CSARATPNQPQHF. The CDR3 nucleotides are TGCAGTGCTAGAGCCACCCCGAATCAGCCCCAGCATTTT.

This clonotype was counted between two and nine times. V gene TRBV7-3 combines with J gene TRBJ2-5; D unresolved. CDR1 is SGHTA, CDR2 FQGTGA, per germline. The V gene lost 8 bases and the J gene lost 5 bases, with 12 bases spanning the gap. The CDR3 loop spans 12 amino acids. The CDR3 loop is CASGRMGETQYF. In DNA form, the CDR3 reads TGTGCCAGCGGACGGATGGGGGAGACCCAGTACTTC.

This clonotype occurred a few times. The rearrangement links TRBV20-1 to TRBJ2-7; the D call may be TRBD1 or TRBD2 (5 bases each). The CDR3 sequence is 14 residues long. Germline assignment: CDR1 DFQATT and CDR2 SNEGSKA (reference sequence). V lost 1 base and J lost 7, with 17 bases in between. CDR3 amino acids: CSARVGGSIREQYF. The CDR3 DNA reads TGCAGTGCTAGAGTTGGGGGATCTATCCGGGAGCAGTACTTC.

This clonotype was found a few times. The chain has TRBV5-5 and TRBJ2-1, with D maybe TRBD2 (5 bases). From germline, CDR1 is SGHKS and CDR2 YYEKEE (reference sequence). The CDR3 extends over 12 amino acids. With 4 bases removed from V and 12 bases from J, the gap between germline ends came to 14 bases. CDR3 DNA: TGTGCCAGCAGCCTACCCGGGGTGTGGCAGTTCTTC. Translating gives CASSLPGVWQFF.

V and J are TRBV10-3 and TRBJ1-5; no definite D call. This CDR3 has 14 amino acids. V was clipped by 0 bases and J by 5 bases, with 8 bases between them. Germline CDR1 is ENHRY and CDR2 is SYGVKD. CDR3 nucleotide sequence: TGTGCCATCAGTGAGTCGATGAAAGATCAGCCCCAGCATTTT. Translating gives CAISESMKDQPQHF.

This clonotype was seen only a few times. CDR3 in amino acids: CASSLGTPSTDTQYF. The CDR3 DNA reads TGTGCCAGCAGCTTAGGGACACCTAGCACAGATACGCAGTATTTT. The rearrangement uses TRBV11-2 and TRBJ2-3, with D perhaps TRBD1 (5 bases). Trimming removed 1 base from V and 0 bases from J, with 8 bases in between. The germline V gene encodes CDR1 SGHAT and CDR2 FQNNGV. The CDR3 runs 15 residues.

In this sample, this clonotype turned up a few times. The chain joins TRBV3-1 to TRBJ1-1; D call uncertain. Trimming removed 5 bases at V and 7 bases at J, with 11 bases between. This CDR3 contains 12 residues. Germline V gene data show CDR1 as LGHDT and CDR2 as YNNKEL (reference sequence). The CDR3 DNA is TGTGCCAGCAGCGAGACTTTTGGTGAAGCTTTCTTT. Its translation: CASSETFGEAFF.

The chain employs TRBV5-1 and TRBJ2-5; D may be TRBD1 (6 bases). CDR3 length: 16 residues. Germline CDR1 reads SGHRS; CDR2 reads YFSETQ. Trimming cost V 3 bases and J 3 bases, with 18 bases left between them. CDR3 DNA sequence: TGCGCCAGCAGCTGGTGGGGACACCCGAAAGAAGAGACCCAGTACTTC. Its translation: CASSWWGHPKEETQYF.

This clonotype was seen only a few times. The rearrangement uses TRBV7-8 and TRBJ2-1, with a possible D match to TRBD2 (7 bases). This CDR3 contains 14 residues. V gave up 3 bases and J gave up 9 bases, with 15 bases separating them. Germline V gene data show CDR1 as SGHVS and CDR2 as FQNEAQ. The CDR3 DNA sequence: TGTGCCAGCAGCTTGGGGGGGCTTTCGGGTGAGCAGTTCTTC. It is translated as CASSLGGLSGEQFF.

This rearrangement joins TRBV6-4 to TRBJ2-5; no firm D call. Looked up from germline, CDR1 is MRHNA and CDR2 is SNTAGT. V was trimmed by 0 bases and J by 0 bases, leaving 8 bases between them. This CDR3 contains 15 residues. The CDR3, as DNA: TGTGCCAGCAGTGACTCGCAAGAAAACCAAGAGACCCAGTACTTC. Protein product: CASSDSQENQETQYF.

In this sample, this clonotype turned up a few times. This CDR3 is CASSPTGQIAGELFF. DNA of the CDR3: TGTGCCAGCAGCCCCACGGGACAGATCGCCGGGGAGCTGTTTTTT. V gene TRBV9 combines with J gene TRBJ2-2; TRBD1 agrees at 7 bases. Germline trimming cut 4 bases from V and 6 bases from J; bases unmatched to any gene: 9. From germline, CDR1 is SGDLS and CDR2 YYNGEE. This CDR3 region has 15 residues.

The chain recombines TRBV6-5 with TRBJ2-5; TRBD2 matches at 11 bases. The V gene's germline CDR1 is MNHEY and CDR2 SVGAGI. With V trimmed by 6 bases and J by 7 bases, 7 bases remained unmatched. The CDR3 is made up of 14 amino acids. CDR3 bases: TGTGCCAGCAGGGCCTCCGGGACTAGCGGGACCCAGTACTTC. It encodes CASRASGTSGTQYF.

This clonotype was seen more than once but under ten times. The gene calls are TRBV18 and TRBJ2-3, with 10 bases identical to TRBD2. Trimming took 2 bases from V and 2 from J; bases not matched to a gene: 1. CDR1 is KGHSH, CDR2 LQKENI, per germline. The CDR3 has 15 amino acids. Written as DNA, the CDR3 is TGTGCCAGCTCACCAGGACTAGCGGACACAGATACGCAGTATTTT. Residues: CASSPGLADTDTQYF.